This TCR beta chain is drawn from a study of blood T cell repertoires in COVID-19. Across the whole study: Whether acute or convalescent, the COVID-19 samples came from the United States, Italy and Spain. The cDNA or gDNA used as material had been derived from T cells, B-cell-depleted T cells, or PBMCs.

The CDR3 extends over 13 amino acids. Germline V CDR1 and CDR2: MNHEY, SMNVEV (reference sequence). Trimming cost V 7 bases and J 0 bases, with 9 bases left between them. In the original processing: Nucleated cell counts were estimated from reference gene primer amplification. Clones were read by immunoSEQ multiplex PCR, and TCRdb kept only the in-frame ones, dropping some. V and J calls and clone size follow that table, whereas D and trimming were derived from the DNA. The table has some 200,000 clones, approximately 84% seen once. The rearrangement links TRBV27 to TRBJ1-1, with unresolved D. The origin of this receptor is a woman aged 50 to 60 with active or convalescent COVID-19. Sample: peripheral blood. The CDR3 coding sequence is TGTGCCAGCAAAAGCACCCTGAACACTGAAGCTTTCTTT. Amino acid sequence: CASKSTLNTEAFF.